The next 30 T cell receptor beta chains were all read from a single sample in a study of blood T cell repertoires in COVID-19. Some clones are missing from TCRdb's copy, which holds only in-frame ones; the method was immunoSEQ multiplex PCR. The repertoire includes 85,000 to 130,000 clones, about four fifths of them detected once, and approximately 26% sits in the top ten. Sample: peripheral blood. These receptors were taken from a man between 60 and 75 years old with acute or convalescent COVID-19.

The V call is TRBV10-2, the J call TRBJ1-3, with TRBD1 as a possible D gene (5 bases). The V end was cut by 4 bases, the J end by 4 bases, with 8 bases between. The CDR3 length is 13 residues. Germline-derived CDR1 and CDR2 are WSHSY and SAAADI. CDR3 protein: CASSGGRGNTIYF. CDR3 in DNA: TGCGCCAGCAGTGGGGGCAGAGGAAACACCATATATTTT.

This rearrangement joins TRBV5-1 to TRBJ1-4, with 9 bases matching TRBD1. CDR3 length: 15 amino acids. V lost 0 bases, J lost 7 bases, and 4 bases stayed unmatched. Germline CDR1 and CDR2: SGHRS and YFSETQ. The CDR3 sequence: CASSLGDRESEKLFF. The DNA of the CDR3 is TGCGCCAGCAGCTTGGGGGACAGGGAAAGTGAAAAACTGTTTTTT.

The CDR3 is CASSDSWRANTGELFF. In nucleotides, the CDR3 is TGTGCCAGCAGTGACTCGTGGAGGGCCAACACCGGGGAGCTGTTTTTT. The chain couples TRBV6-4 to TRBJ2-2; TRBD2 might be the D (6 bases). The CDR3 spans 16 residues. V was trimmed by 0 bases and J by 2 bases, leaving 10 bases between them. The germline V gene encodes CDR1 MRHNA and CDR2 SNTAGT.

This clone was seen a handful of times. This CDR3 reads CASSQIRGPRTEAFF. The CDR3 DNA reads as TGTGCCAGCAGCCAAATCCGGGGTCCGAGAACTGAAGCTTTCTTT. The chain joins TRBV3-1 (or the pseudogene TRBV3-2) to TRBJ1-1, with D unclear. The CDR3 sequence is 15 residues long. Trimming left V 2 bases short and J 5 bases short, with 15 bases between. Germline V gene sequence: CDR1 LGHDT, CDR2 YNNKEL (reference sequence).

CDR3 sequence reads: CASSGRDRYSGNTIYF. Here the CDR3 DNA reads TGTGCCAGCAGTGGCCGGGACAGGTACTCTGGAAACACCATATATTTT. The chain recombines TRBV6-1 with TRBJ1-3; 8 bases match TRBD1. V lost 4 bases to trimming and J lost 0 bases; unmatched junction nucleotides: 5. Germline loops: CDR1 MNHNS, CDR2 SASEGT. CDR3 size: 16 residues.

The chain recombines TRBV3-1 (or the pseudogene TRBV3-2) with TRBJ2-1; D remains ambiguous. This CDR3 region has 15 residues. Trimming left V 4 bases short and J 0 bases short, with 10 bases between. Germline V gene lookup returns CDR1 LGHDT and CDR2 YNNKEL (reference sequence). DNA for the CDR3: TGTGCCAGCAGCCGTGTCTTGAGCTCCTACAATGAGCAGTTCTTC. This translates into CASSRVLSSYNEQFF.

Concerning this clone itself: The sample contains more than one DNA sequence encoding this CDR3. The V gene is TRBV5-1, the J gene TRBJ1-2; 10 bases match TRBD1. The CDR3 contains 13 residues. Per the germline V gene, CDR1 is SGHRS and CDR2 is YFSETQ. The ends lost 2 bases at V and 8 bases at J; junction bases unmatched: 3. CDR3 DNA sequence: TGCGCCAGCAGCTTCGGGACAGGGGCCGGCTACACCTTC. Translating gives CASSFGTGAGYTF.

The V gene is TRBV2, the J gene TRBJ2-1; D is uncertain. This CDR3 comprises 18 residues. The V and J ends lost 2 bases and 0 bases respectively, with 17 bases between them. Germline V gene sequence: CDR1 SNHLY, CDR2 FYNNEI. CDR3 in amino acids: CASSENRLAISSYNEQFF. The CDR3 bases are TGTGCCAGCAGTGAAAATCGCCTTGCCATCAGCTCCTACAATGAGCAGTTCTTC.

Only one count was recorded for this clone. The CDR3 protein is CASSPTGRGGGYTF. CDR3 nucleotide sequence: TGTGCCAGTAGCCCGACCGGCAGGGGAGGGGGCTACACCTTC. V usage is TRBV19 and J usage is TRBJ1-2; a weak D match, TRBD1 (6 bases). Germline V gene data show CDR1 as LNHDA and CDR2 as SQIVND (reference sequence). The CDR3 sequence is 14 residues long. V was cut by 6 bases and J by 8 bases, with 19 bases left in between.

This chain connects TRBV2 to TRBJ1-1, with 8 bases matching TRBD1. Germline V gene sequence: CDR1 SNHLY, CDR2 FYNNEI. V shed 6 bases, J shed 1 base, and the junction held 4 bases outside the gene matches. CDR3 length: 14 amino acids. The CDR3 sequence is CASRATGGNTEAFF. CDR3 in DNA: TGTGCCAGCAGGGCCACAGGGGGGAACACTGAAGCTTTCTTT.

This clone appeared a few times. The chain recombines TRBV19 with TRBJ1-6; 8 bases align to TRBD1. Germline CDR1 is LNHDA and CDR2 is SQIVND (reference sequence). The CDR3 covers 15 residues. V trimming: 5 bases; J trimming: 10 bases; junction bases outside the gene matches: 10. The CDR3 DNA sequence: TGTGCCAGTAGTCCTCGGACAGGGTCGGAATCACCCCTCCACTTT. It encodes CASSPRTGSESPLHF.

Written as DNA, the CDR3 is TGTGCCAGCAGGCCAGGGAATAATTCACCCCTCCACTTT. Amino acids: CASRPGNNSPLHF. The chain joins TRBV11-1 to TRBJ1-6; weak D call: TRBD1 (5 bases). The germline V and J ends were trimmed by 6 bases and 5 bases, with 8 bases remaining between them. This CDR3 is built from 13 residues. CDR1 SGHAT and CDR2 FQDESV come from the germline V gene (reference sequence).

V usage is TRBV27 and J usage is TRBJ1-6; tentatively, D is TRBD1 (5 bases). Germline assignment: CDR1 MNHEY and CDR2 SMNVEV (reference sequence). The CDR3 runs to 14 residues. The V gene lost 8 bases and the J gene lost 9 bases, with 17 bases spanning the gap. The CDR3 DNA is TGTGCCAGCTCACCCCTTTCCGGGGGTTCACCCCTCCACTTT. The encoded protein is CASSPLSGGSPLHF.

The chain combines TRBV18 with TRBJ2-7; 9 nucleotides line up with TRBD1. Germline CDR1 KGHSH, CDR2 LQKENI. The CDR3 runs 15 residues. With V trimmed by 6 bases and J by 2 bases, 8 bases remained unmatched. The CDR3 loop is CASSSRRTGAYEQYF. The CDR3 DNA reads TGTGCCAGCTCTTCAAGGAGGACAGGGGCCTACGAGCAGTACTTC.

The rearrangement links TRBV19 to TRBJ1-3; TRBD1 might be the D (6 bases). The CDR3 sequence is 15 residues long. V was shortened by 4 bases and J by 0 bases, with 10 bases between the two germline ends. The germline V gene has CDR1 LNHDA and CDR2 SQIVND (reference sequence). DNA of the CDR3: TGTGCCAGTAGTACACAGGGCCACTCTGGAAACACCATATATTTT. As protein: CASSTQGHSGNTIYF. Full variable domain (rest looked up from reference TRBV19 and TRBJ1-3): DGGITQSPKYLFRKEGQNVTLSCEQNLNHDAMYWYRQDPGQGLRLIYYSQIVNDFQKGDIAEGYSVSREKKESFPLTVTSAQKNPTAFYLCASSTQGHSGNTIYFGEGSWLTVV.

The chain combines TRBV7-8 with TRBJ2-2; D possibly corresponds to TRBD2 (5 bases). V lost 4 bases and J lost 8, with 17 bases in between. The CDR3 loop spans 15 amino acids. Germline CDR1 is SGHVS and CDR2 is FQNEAQ. Here the CDR3 reads CASSSRTAPGGELFF. The CDR3 bases are TGTGCCAGCAGCTCCAGGACTGCCCCGGGGGGGGAGCTGTTTTTT.

V and J are TRBV27 and TRBJ1-5; D might be TRBD1 (6 bases). CDR3 length: 14 residues. Trimming removed 5 bases at V and 9 bases at J, with 17 bases between. The V gene's germline CDR1 is MNHEY and CDR2 SMNVEV (reference sequence). The CDR3 region is CASSQPGERGPQHF. The CDR3 DNA sequence: TGTGCCAGCAGTCAACCAGGGGAAAGGGGGCCCCAGCATTTT.

The chain joins TRBV6-5 to TRBJ1-2; 8 positions match TRBD1. The CDR3 is 15 residues long. In germline, CDR1 is MNHEY, CDR2 SVGAGI. The V segment lost 9 bases and the J segment 4 bases; nucleotides outside the gene matches: 13. The CDR3 here is CASNPPGTGPYGYTF. CDR3 in DNA: TGTGCCAGTAACCCTCCCGGGACAGGACCCTATGGCTACACCTTC.

The chain recombines TRBV6-2 or TRBV6-3 with TRBJ2-7, with TRBD1 matching 9 bases. This CDR3 comprises 18 residues. Germline V gene lookup returns CDR1 MNHEY and CDR2 SVGEGT. Unmatched junction bases numbered 14, after V lost 3 bases and J lost 2 bases. The CDR3 nucleotides read TGTGCCAGCAGTTATCTCTCTCGTGGCCGGGACAGGGCCTACGAGCAGTACTTC. Residues: CASSYLSRGRDRAYEQYF.

The rearrangement uses TRBV19 and TRBJ2-3; 7 bases agree with TRBD2. This CDR3 region has 15 residues. Germline assignment: CDR1 LNHDA and CDR2 SQIVND (reference sequence). Trimming cost V 4 bases and J 2 bases; bases outside gene matches: 6. CDR3 sequence reads: CASSKGGSPTDTQYF. Written as DNA, the CDR3 is TGTGCCAGTAGTAAGGGCGGGAGCCCCACAGATACGCAGTATTTT.

This chain links TRBV5-1 with TRBJ1-4, with 8 bases that match TRBD1. The CDR3 runs 14 residues. Germline-derived CDR1 and CDR2 are SGHRS and YFSETQ. Trimming removed 4 bases from V and 7 bases from J; junction bases left unmatched: 6. CDR3 nucleotides: TGCGCCAGCAGCAACACAGGGGGAGTTGAAAAACTGTTTTTT. This gives the protein CASSNTGGVEKLFF.

This chain uses TRBV5-1 with TRBJ2-1, with TRBD2 identical over 7 bases. The germline V gene encodes CDR1 SGHRS and CDR2 YFSETQ. J gave up 0 bases and V 2 bases, and 8 bases lay outside the gene matches. This CDR3 is 17 amino acids long. The CDR3 nucleotides are TGCGCCAGCAGCTTTAATCGGGGGGTAAGCTCCTACAATGAGCAGTTCTTC. It codes for CASSFNRGVSSYNEQFF.

The chain combines TRBV18 with TRBJ1-3, with 7 bases that match TRBD1. The CDR3 contains 16 residues. The V gene's germline CDR1 is KGHSH and CDR2 LQKENI. The V segment lost 2 bases and the J segment 0 bases; nucleotides outside the gene matches: 4. CDR3 DNA sequence: TGTGCCAGCTCACCAGGGACAGCCAGCTCTGGAAACACCATATATTTT. It specifies CASSPGTASSGNTIYF.

This chain joins TRBV19 and TRBJ2-3; no definite D call. Between the trimmed V and J ends, which lost 1 base and 0 bases, there was a span of 8 bases. Germline lookup yields CDR1 LNHDA and CDR2 SQIVND (reference sequence). The CDR3 runs to 15 residues. The CDR3 protein is CASSIGAASTDTQYF. CDR3 sequence (DNA): TGTGCCAGTAGTATAGGGGCTGCGAGCACAGATACGCAGTATTTT.

Worth noting for this clone: This sample also contains other DNA sequences that code for the same CDR3. The rearrangement links TRBV20-1 to TRBJ1-5, with a weak D call TRBD1 (5 bases). Trimming shortened V by 3 bases and J by 4 bases, and 10 bases separated the two germline ends. The CDR3 totals 13 residues. The V gene's germline CDR1 is DFQATT and CDR2 SNEGSKA (reference sequence). DNA for the CDR3: TGCAGTGCTAGTCGGGGGAGTAATCAGCCCCAGCATTTT. The encoded protein is CSASRGSNQPQHF.

The genes are TRBV10-1 and TRBJ2-1; TRBD2 aligns across 15 bases. The CDR3 is made up of 18 amino acids. Losses at the gene ends were 2 bases for V and 8 bases for J; bases not matched to a gene: 10. CDR1 and CDR2 (germline): WNHNN, SYGVQD (reference sequence). In DNA form, the CDR3 reads TGCGCCAGCAGTGAGCCCGGACTAGCGGGAGGGAATGAGGATGAGCAGTTCTTC. Its protein product is CASSEPGLAGGNEDEQFF.

The chain is built from TRBV5-1 and TRBJ2-6; the match to TRBD1 covers 8 bases. Losses at the gene ends were 4 bases for V and 5 bases for J; bases not matched to a gene: 5. Germline V gives CDR1 SGHRS, CDR2 YFSETQ. The CDR3 has 15 residues. The CDR3 sequence: CASSPGQGWANVLTF. The CDR3, as DNA: TGCGCCAGCAGCCCCGGACAGGGTTGGGCCAACGTCCTGACTTTC.

The V call is TRBV18, the J call TRBJ2-7; 10 bases fit TRBD2. CDR1 and CDR2 from the germline V gene are KGHSH and LQKENI. Trimming removed 4 bases from V and 0 bases from J; junction bases left unmatched: 3. The CDR3 extends over 15 amino acids. The CDR3 here is CASSRSSGSSYEQYV. CDR3 bases: TGTGCCAGCTCACGGTCTAGCGGGAGCTCCTACGAGCAGTACGTC.

V usage is TRBV3-1 (or the pseudogene TRBV3-2) and J usage is TRBJ2-1, with TRBD2 matching over 10 bases. Trimming at V came to 5 bases and at J to 0 bases, leaving 10 bases not matched to a gene. The CDR3 runs 18 residues. Germline lookup yields CDR1 LGHDT and CDR2 YNNKEL (reference sequence). The CDR3 loop reads CASSSGRAGGSSYNEQFF. The DNA for the CDR3 is TGTGCCAGCAGCTCAGGAAGAGCGGGGGGGAGCTCCTACAATGAGCAGTTCTTC.

This chain uses TRBV7-2 with TRBJ2-7; no reliable D call. Germline CDR1 reads SGHTA; CDR2 reads FQGNSA. The CDR3 extends over 13 amino acids. V was shortened by 2 bases and J by 3 bases, with 8 bases between the two germline ends. The CDR3 DNA sequence: TGTGCCAGCAGCTTATCGAGCAACTACGAGCAGTACTTC. This sequence encodes CASSLSSNYEQYF. Based on the CDR3 plus reference TRBV7-2 and TRBJ2-7, the full variable domain is GAGVSQSPSNKVTEKGKDVELRCDPISGHTALYWYRQSLGQGLEFLIYFQGNSAPDKSGLPSDRFSAERTGGSVSTLTIQRTQQEDSAVYLCASSLSSNYEQYFGPGTRLTVT.